This TCR beta chain was observed in a study of cytomegalovirus exposure and HLA in healthy donors. Study details: Out of approximately 170 million T cells, an earlier analysis found over 100 million unique TCR beta sequences in total. Study-level points and caveats: Previous analysis showed most TCR beta V segments were productive about 90% or about 30% of the time.

The PCR had 60 Vbeta and 13 Jbeta primers. Repertoires were generated with immunoSEQ multiplex PCR, while TCRdb's copy carries only in-frame clones and drops some. The sample contains over 100,000 clones, roughly 80% of which appear only once. The donors were healthy bone marrow donors. Turning to this clone: Antigen specificity is unknown.

This CDR3 contains 15 residues. The germline V gene encodes CDR1 SGHRS and CDR2 YFSETQ. V was pared by 0 bases and J by 2 bases, with 0 bases of the junction left unmatched. This receptor was identified in a man aged 40-49 years in good health and CMV-seronegative. Sequenced material: PBMCs. This rearrangement joins TRBV5-1 to TRBJ2-1, with 9 bases lining up with TRBD1. Here the CDR3 DNA reads TGCGCCAGCAGCTTGGGACAGGGGGCCTACAATGAGCAGTTCTTC. This sequence encodes CASSLGQGAYNEQFF.